The 26 T cell receptor beta chains in this list originate from one sample, sequenced in a study of T-cell memory formation after mild COVID-19. MiXCR, run by TCRdb on the 5' RACE reads, gives a single entry per CDR3 protein. This repertoire shows 200,000 to 250,000 distinct CDR3 sequences, just over 9.5% found once; its top ten account for about 3.8%. Material: PBMCs or a T cell subset sorted from them (not recorded which). The receptors come from a man aged 18-30 years who had mild COVID-19 (a few samples of this study predate the infection). Cell type and time point are not known.

The rearrangement links TRBV7-2 to TRBJ2-7; D may be TRBD2 (6 bases). CDR1 SGHTA and CDR2 FQGNSA come from the germline V gene. Trimming took off 5 bases at V and 7 bases at J, with 15 bases between the two ends. The CDR3 is 13 amino acids. The CDR3 is CASSRPPTSEQYF. CDR3 sequence (DNA): TGTGCCAGCAGCCGACCTCCGACTAGTGAGCAGTACTTC.

This clonotype was counted only a few times. The chain couples TRBV6-2 or TRBV6-3 to TRBJ1-1, with TRBD1 identical over 12 bases. The trim removed 8 bases at V and 4 bases at J, leaving 11 bases unmatched. In germline, CDR1 is MNHEY, CDR2 SVGEGT. The CDR3 is 16 residues long. The CDR3 protein is CASLRRDRGLATEAFF. DNA of the CDR3: TGTGCCAGCTTACGTCGGGACAGGGGGCTGGCCACTGAAGCTTTCTTT.

The table lists this clonotype with many counts. The rearrangement links TRBV20-1 to TRBJ2-7, with 8 nucleotides matching TRBD2. Germline CDR1 reads DFQATT; CDR2 reads SNEGSKA (reference sequence). V lost 5 bases and J lost 2; bases outside the gene matches: 5. This CDR3 has 13 amino acids. CDR3: CSAGAGGPYEQYV. CDR3 DNA: TGCAGTGCTGGGGCGGGAGGTCCCTACGAGCAGTACGTC.

There are many counts of this clonotype. V usage is TRBV5-1 and J usage is TRBJ2-1; 8 positions match TRBD1. Germline CDR1 is SGHRS and CDR2 is YFSETQ. V was pared by 5 bases and J by 6 bases, with 13 bases of the junction left unmatched. The CDR3 contains 16 residues. This chain's CDR3 is CASSPTPDREINEQFF. In nucleotides, the CDR3 is TGCGCCAGCAGTCCTACCCCGGACAGGGAAATCAATGAGCAGTTCTTC.

This clonotype has a count of ten or more. As DNA, the CDR3 is TGCAGTGGAGGGGGGAGTGAGACCCAGTACTTC. Residues: CSGGGSETQYF. The rearrangement uses TRBV20-1 and TRBJ2-5, with D perhaps TRBD1 or TRBD2 (6 bases each). Germline lookup yields CDR1 DFQATT and CDR2 SNEGSKA (reference sequence). The CDR3 totals 11 residues. With 7 bases removed from V and 5 bases from J, the gap between germline ends came to 11 bases.

This clonotype was picked up many times. V gene TRBV10-3 combines with J gene TRBJ1-2; 10 bases agree with TRBD1. V trimming: 10 bases; J trimming: 2 bases; junction bases outside the gene matches: 4. The CDR3 consists of 13 residues. Per the germline V gene, CDR1 is ENHRY and CDR2 is SYGVKD. This CDR3 reads CASGTGENYGYTF. CDR3 nucleotide sequence: TGTGCCAGCGGGACAGGGGAAAACTATGGCTACACCTTC.

This clonotype turned up a few times. The chain carries TRBV27 and TRBJ1-2; 8 bases map to TRBD1. The CDR3 length is 15 residues. Unmatched junction bases numbered 10, after V lost 5 bases and J lost 5 bases. In germline, CDR1 is MNHEY, CDR2 SMNVEV (reference sequence). The CDR3 spells CASSPWTGSEYGYTF. The CDR3 coding sequence is TGTGCCAGCAGTCCCTGGACAGGGAGTGAGTATGGCTACACCTTC.

This clonotype was found many times. This sequence joins TRBV15 and TRBJ2-7, with 8 positions matching TRBD1. The length of the CDR3 is 13 residues. Losses at the gene ends were 4 bases for V and 7 bases for J; bases not matched to a gene: 6. CDR1 and CDR2 from the germline V gene are LNHNV and YYDKDF (reference sequence). The CDR3 sequence is CATSTGQGYEQYF. The CDR3 coding sequence is TGTGCCACCAGCACAGGACAGGGCTATGAGCAGTACTTC. The full variable domain, with the rest looked up from reference TRBV15 and TRBJ2-7, is DAMVIQNPRYQVTQFGKPVTLSCSQTLNHNVMYWYQQKSSQAPKLLFHYYDKDFNNEADTPDNFQSRRPNTSFCFLDIRSPGLGDTAMYLCATSTGQGYEQYFGPGTRLTVT.

The J gene is TRBJ2-3, the V gene TRBV5-1, with TRBD2 identical over 10 bases. This CDR3 region has 16 residues. Trimming removed 1 base from V and 1 base from J; junction bases left unmatched: 3. Per the germline V gene, CDR1 is SGHRS and CDR2 is YFSETQ. The CDR3: CASSLRLAGGTDTQYF. The CDR3, as DNA: TGCGCCAGCAGCTTGCGGCTAGCGGGGGGCACAGATACGCAGTATTTT.

This chain connects TRBV2 to TRBJ2-1; D is possibly TRBD1 (5 bases). Germline CDR1 SNHLY, CDR2 FYNNEI. The CDR3 sequence is 13 residues long. V was clipped by 4 bases and J by 5 bases, with 9 bases between them. In DNA form, the CDR3 reads TGTGCCAGCAGTGGCGACAGCAACAATGAGCAGTTCTTC. Translating it yields CASSGDSNNEQFF.

The CDR3 region is CASIWGASTDTQYF. The CDR3 DNA follows: TGTGCCAGCATCTGGGGGGCCAGCACAGATACGCAGTATTTT. V and J are TRBV6-6 and TRBJ2-3; D tentatively fits TRBD1 or TRBD2 (6 bases each). Trimming cost V 7 bases and J 0 bases, with 11 bases left between them. Per germline, CDR1 MNHNY and CDR2 SVGAGI (reference sequence). This CDR3 has 14 amino acids.

This clonotype was detected a few times. J is TRBJ1-2 and V is TRBV5-1, with TRBD1 as a possible D gene (6 bases). The CDR3 sequence is 14 residues long. Germline V gene sequence: CDR1 SGHRS, CDR2 YFSETQ. Trimming removed 0 bases from V and 7 bases from J, with 13 bases in between. This CDR3 is CASSLEQGLGGYTF. The CDR3 DNA follows: TGCGCCAGCAGCTTGGAGCAGGGGTTGGGTGGCTACACCTTC.

This clonotype was seen a few times. This chain connects TRBV5-1 to TRBJ1-1; perhaps TRBD1 as D (6 bases). Germline V CDR1 and CDR2: SGHRS, YFSETQ. This CDR3 has 13 amino acids. The germline V and J ends were trimmed by 5 bases and 1 base, with 9 bases remaining between them. The CDR3 nucleotides are TGCGCCAGCAGGGGGACACCGAACACTGAAGCTTTCTTT. The encoded protein is CASRGTPNTEAFF.

This clonotype occurred a few times. This rearrangement joins TRBV11-3 to TRBJ1-3; D is uncertain. V lost 4 bases to trimming and J lost 4 bases, with 11 bases between them. This CDR3 has 14 amino acids. Germline CDR1 is SGHNT and CDR2 is YENEEA. The CDR3 loop reads CASSSEGPGNTIYF. The CDR3 DNA reads as TGTGCCAGCAGCTCTGAGGGTCCCGGAAACACCATATATTTT.

The sample holds a few counts of this clonotype. V is TRBV9 and J is TRBJ1-6, with a weak D call TRBD1 (6 bases). Trimming took off 6 bases at V and 7 bases at J, with 11 bases between the two ends. Germline-derived CDR1 and CDR2 are SGDLS and YYNGEE. This CDR3 has 13 amino acids. The CDR3 sequence: CASTNRANSPLHF. The CDR3 DNA follows: TGTGCCAGCACTAACAGGGCCAATTCACCCCTCCACTTT. The full variable domain, in which reference TRBV9 and TRBJ1-6 provide the parts outside the CDR3, is DSGVTQTPKHLITATGQRVTLRCSPRSGDLSVYWYQQSLDQGLQFLIQYYNGEERAKGNILERFSAQQFPDLHSELNLSSLELGDSALYFCASTNRANSPLHFGNGTRLTVT.

This clonotype has more than one count but fewer than ten. The chain uses TRBV7-9 and TRBJ2-3; 11 bases are a match to TRBD2. V lost 5 bases, J lost 0 bases, and 4 bases stayed unmatched. The CDR3 is made up of 16 amino acids. The germline CDR1 and CDR2 sequences are SEHNR and FQNEAQ (reference sequence). In nucleotides, the CDR3 is TGTGCCAGCAGCCCGGGACTAGCGGCGAGCACAGATACGCAGTATTTT. Its translation: CASSPGLAASTDTQYF.

In its sample, this clonotype was seen many times. The J gene is TRBJ2-5, the V gene TRBV7-2, with D perhaps TRBD1 or TRBD2 (5 bases each). Germline CDR1 and CDR2: SGHTA and FQGNSA. This CDR3 has 13 residues. V was trimmed by 5 bases and J by 9 bases, leaving 16 bases between them. The CDR3 coding sequence is TGTGCCAGCAGCCGGGACCCCGGAATGGCCCAGTACTTC. Protein sequence: CASSRDPGMAQYF.

This clonotype showed up just a few times. CDR3 coding DNA: TGTGCCAGCAGTGAATACTATACAACTAACTATGGCTACACCTTC. Amino acids: CASSEYYTTNYGYTF. The chain links TRBV25-1 to TRBJ1-2; the D is unclear. From germline, CDR1 is MGHDK and CDR2 SYGVNS. With 0 bases removed from V and 0 bases from J, the gap between germline ends came to 8 bases. This CDR3 contains 15 residues.

In this sample, this clonotype turned up a few times. V gene TRBV6-1 combines with J gene TRBJ2-3; D possibly corresponds to TRBD1 (7 bases). Germline assignment: CDR1 MNHNS and CDR2 SASEGT. Trimming pared 3 bases from V and 6 bases from J, leaving 16 bases between. The CDR3 covers 15 residues. CDR3 DNA: TGTGCCAGCAGTGAGGTGGAGGGGGCATGGGATACGCAGTATTTT. It is translated as CASSEVEGAWDTQYF.

V and J are TRBV5-1 and TRBJ2-3; 8 bases match TRBD2. Germline CDR1 and CDR2: SGHRS and YFSETQ. The ends lost 1 base at V and 2 bases at J; junction bases unmatched: 9. The CDR3 length is 17 residues. The chain's CDR3 is CASSLFPAGGYTDTQYF. In nucleotides, the CDR3 is TGCGCCAGCAGCTTGTTTCCGGCGGGGGGTTACACAGATACGCAGTATTTT. Full variable domain (outside the CDR3, taken from reference TRBV5-1 and TRBJ2-3): KAGVTQTPRYLIKTRGQQVTLSCSPISGHRSVSWYQQTPGQGLQFLFEYFSETQRNKGNFPGRFSGRQFSNSRSEMNVSTLELGDSALYLCASSLFPAGGYTDTQYFGPGTRLTVL.

This clonotype was counted a few times. This chain uses TRBV5-6 with TRBJ1-2; D may be TRBD1 (6 bases). The germline CDR1 and CDR2 sequences are SGHDT and YYEEEE. Between the trimmed V and J ends, which lost 2 bases and 5 bases, there was a span of 13 bases. This CDR3 is built from 14 residues. CDR3 nucleotides: TGTGCCAGCAGCTTCGGTAGGACAGCTTATGGCTACACCTTC. Residues: CASSFGRTAYGYTF.

This clonotype was counted a few times. V is TRBV7-9 and J is TRBJ2-5; TRBD2 matches at 12 bases. There are 15 residues in the CDR3. The V and J ends lost 6 bases and 3 bases, in that order; junction bases with no gene match: 5. From germline, CDR1 is SEHNR and CDR2 FQNEAQ (reference sequence). DNA for the CDR3: TGTGCCAGCAGACGGAGGACTAGCGGGGAAGAGACCCAGTACTTC. Translated, it gives CASRRRTSGEETQYF.

A few counts support this clonotype. As DNA, the CDR3 is TGTGCCAGCAGTTTCCGGGGGGTCGAATACGAGCAGTACTTC. Translation gives CASSFRGVEYEQYF. This chain uses TRBV6-2 or TRBV6-3 with TRBJ2-7; 7 nucleotides match TRBD2. V was clipped by 4 bases and J by 4 bases; unmatched bases: 7. Germline CDR1 MNHEY, CDR2 SVGEGT. This CDR3 has 14 residues.

This clonotype was counted many times. The CDR3 nucleotides read TGTGCCAGCAGCCCTGGCGTGCGCAATCAGCCCCAGCATTTT. This codes for CASSPGVRNQPQHF. The genes are TRBV7-9 and TRBJ1-5; no reliable D call. The V gene's germline CDR1 is SEHNR and CDR2 FQNEAQ (reference sequence). CDR3 length: 14 residues. V was shortened by 5 bases and J by 2 bases, with 10 bases between the two germline ends.

This clonotype was recorded at least ten times. The J gene is TRBJ2-1, the V gene TRBV3-1; possible D gene TRBD1, 6 bases. With 3 bases removed from V and 8 bases from J, the gap between germline ends came to 14 bases. This CDR3 region has 14 residues. Germline assignment: CDR1 LGHDT and CDR2 YNNKEL (reference sequence). DNA of the CDR3: TGTGCCAGCAGCCACAACACAGGGTTCGATGAGCAGTTCTTC. Translated, it gives CASSHNTGFDEQFF.

The rearrangement joins TRBV4-2 to TRBJ2-5; D is tentatively TRBD1 or TRBD2 (6 bases each). V lost 0 bases to trimming and J lost 7 bases, with 18 bases between them. The CDR3 sequence is 16 residues long. Germline CDR1 is LGHNA and CDR2 is YNFKEQ. For the CDR3, the DNA is TGTGCCAGCAGCCAAGATGGGACCTGGGGGGCGGGGACCCAGTACTTC. Amino acids: CASSQDGTWGAGTQYF.